This is a list of T cell receptor beta chains from one sample in a study of early T cells in non-severe SARS-CoV-2 infection. One entry per CDR3 protein results from TCRdb running MiXCR on the 5' RACE reads. In the table there are 60,000 or so distinct CDR3 sequences, under 14% of which are singletons. Sequencing used whole blood. These receptors came from an adult who was a healthcare worker with PCR-confirmed SARS-CoV-2 infection or an uninfected control (not recorded which). CDR3s include the opening cysteine and the closing phenylalanine or tryptophan. A D gene is named only where the DNA matches it firmly. For some rows the clone size is stated as once, few or many, or as a class when expanded; others skip it.

J: TRBJ2-3; D: NA; size: many; V: TRBV2; length: 13; DNA: TGTGCCAGCAGTGAGACTAGAGGGAGTACGCAGTATTTT; CDR3: CASSETRGSTQYF
J: TRBJ1-4; D: TRBD1; size: many; V: TRBV7-9; length: 14; DNA: TGTGCCAGCAGCTTGGGACAGCGTAATGAAAAACTGTTTTTT; CDR3: CASSLGQRNEKLFF
J: TRBJ2-5; D: NA; size: many; V: TRBV7-9; length: 14; DNA: TGTGCCAGCAGCTTAGGGCTAGCGCAAGAGACCCAGTACTTC; CDR3: CASSLGLAQETQYF
J: TRBJ2-7; D: NA; size: NA; V: TRBV3-1; length: 13; DNA: TGTGCCAGCAGCCACGGTCGGGTGGACGAGCAGTACTTC; CDR3: CASSHGRVDEQYF
J: TRBJ2-1; D: NA; size: many; V: TRBV7-9; length: 15; DNA: TGTGCCAGCAGCCTCCCCTTGGTTACATACAATGAGCAGTTCTTC; CDR3: CASSLPLVTYNEQFF
J: TRBJ1-1; D: NA; size: NA; V: TRBV5-1; length: 13; DNA: TGCGCCAGCAGGGTTGACGGTTACACCGAAGCTTTCTTT; CDR3: CASRVDGYTEAFF
J: TRBJ2-5; D: TRBD1; size: NA; V: TRBV9; length: 14; DNA: TGTGCCAGCAGCGTAGCAACAGGGGGAGAGACCCAGTACTTC; CDR3: CASSVATGGETQYF
J: TRBJ2-7; D: NA; size: many; V: TRBV28; length: 13; DNA: TGTGCCAGCTCCATGCGGGTACCCTACGAGCAGTACTTC; CDR3: CASSMRVPYEQYF
J: TRBJ1-5; D: NA; size: few; V: TRBV15; length: 14; DNA: TGTGCCACCAGCAGTTCGGGTTACAATCAGCCCCAGCATTTT; CDR3: CATSSSGYNQPQHF
J: TRBJ2-7; D: NA; size: NA; V: TRBV5-6; length: 18; DNA: TGTGCCAGCAGCTCCACGGGACACTTGGCAGACCTATCCTACGAGCAGTACTTC; CDR3: CASSSTGHLADLSYEQYF